Sequencing of this T cell receptor beta chain was carried out in a study of T cell responses to AZD1222 COVID-19 vaccine. A note on this clone: As yet, its antigen is unknown.

The repertoire was sequenced with immunoSEQ multiplex PCR; TCRdb's copy has only in-frame clones and lacks some. The sample has about 140,000 clones; around 92% are singletons. Study-level results: Seropositive status at baseline applied to only 6 or 7 AZD1222 recipients.

This CDR3 spans 12 amino acids. Trimming took 1 base from V and 3 from J, leaving 2 bases between them. Specimen: peripheral blood, collected on day 0 of AZD1222 vaccination. The source of this sequence is an adult in good health. The V call is TRBV5-3, the J call TRBJ1-3; no clear D. TRBV5-3 is classed as an ORF, of uncertain function. The CDR3 region has the DNA TGTGCCAGAAGCTTGAGTGGAAACACCATATATTTT. Encoded protein: CARSLSGNTIYF.